A few counts support the clone carrying this T cell receptor beta chain. Its antigen remains unknown. The V gene's germline CDR1 is LNHDA and CDR2 SQIVND (reference sequence). This CDR3 comprises 13 residues. V trimming: 8 bases; J trimming: 2 bases; junction bases outside the gene matches: 0. Sequenced by immunoSEQ multiplex PCR; TCRdb stores in-frame clones only, minus some. Of over 80,000 clones listed, 85% were seen once; the top ten hold 20%. This entry comes from a study of cytomegalovirus exposure and HLA in healthy donors. Across the study: The platform used for the 95 to 150 validation repertoires matched that of the 650 to 750 first-cohort repertoires, a later analysis reported. Study-wide results and limits: Rarity characterized most TCR sequences, yet some public TCRs appeared in many donors. Under in vitro conditions, a few CMV-associated chains were confirmed as specific for CMV antigens. 150 to 200 TCR beta chains were listed as cytomegalovirus-associated.

The chain employs TRBV19 and TRBJ2-5; TRBD2 aligns across 12 bases. This sequence was found in a man aged 18 to 30 in good health and CMV-seropositive. The source material was PBMCs. DNA for the CDR3: TGTGCCAGTGGACTAGCGGGGCAAGAGACCCAGTACTTC. Protein product: CASGLAGQETQYF.